This is a list of T cell receptor beta chains from one sample in a study of blood T cell repertoires in COVID-19. Only in-frame clones appear in the TCRdb table, and some are missing; sequencing was by immunoSEQ multiplex PCR. The sample has about 65,000 clones; 85% to 95% are singletons. The sequencing sample was made of peripheral blood. Receptor source: a man in his 70s with active COVID-19. Each CDR3 is given with its conserved first and last residue. D genes are given only for firm matches. Expanded clones are given a class, and other clones once, few, many or no size at all.

J: TRBJ1-6
size: once
D: TRBD1
V: TRBV7-9
CDR3: CASSPWGQGDSPLHF
DNA: TGTGCCAGCAGCCCATGGGGACAGGGAGATTCACCCCTCCACTTT

J: TRBJ2-7
size: -
D: -
V: TRBV2
CDR3: CASSAREQYF
DNA: TGTGCCAGCAGTGCCAGGGAGCAGTACTTC

J: TRBJ1-5
size: few
D: -
V: TRBV3-1/TRBV3-2
CDR3: CASRSGGGPQHF
DNA: TGTGCCAGCAGGTCCGGCGGTGGGCCCCAGCATTTT

J: TRBJ1-6
size: few
D: -
V: TRBV19
CDR3: CASSMKETYNSPLHF
DNA: TGTGCCAGTAGTATGAAGGAGACCTATAATTCACCCCTCCACTTT

J: TRBJ1-5
size: -
D: -
V: TRBV4-1
CDR3: CASSQGVQGHQPQHF
DNA: TGCGCCAGCAGCCAAGGAGTACAGGGCCATCAGCCCCAGCATTTT

J: TRBJ2-7
size: -
D: TRBD2
V: TRBV27
CDR3: CASSFSGGVYEQYF
DNA: TGTGCCAGCAGTTTTAGCGGGGGGGTCTACGAGCAGTACTTC

J: TRBJ1-2
size: -
D: -
V: TRBV1
CDR3: CTSSQDLEGARGYTF
DNA: TGCACCAGCAGCCAAGATTTAGAAGGGGCGCGGGGCTACACCTTC

J: TRBJ1-2
size: -
D: TRBD1
V: TRBV19
CDR3: CAGRTGGLGYTF
DNA: TGTGCCGGACGGACAGGGGGACTTGGCTACACCTTC

J: TRBJ1-2
size: once
D: -
V: TRBV2
CDR3: CASSQVRVGYTF
DNA: TGTGCCAGCAGTCAAGTCAGGGTTGGCTACACCTTC

J: TRBJ1-1
size: -
D: -
V: TRBV5-1
CDR3: CASSRGPQAGGGTEAFF
DNA: TGCGCCAGCAGCCGGGGACCCCAAGCGGGGGGTGGCACTGAAGCTTTCTTT

J: TRBJ1-1
size: -
D: -
V: TRBV18
CDR3: CASSPTAAGRNTEAFF
DNA: TGTGCCAGCTCACCTACAGCCGCCGGTAGGAACACTGAAGCTTTCTTT

J: TRBJ2-7
size: -
D: -
V: TRBV21-1
CDR3: CASSSSSTGFYEQYF
DNA: TGTGCCAGCAGCTCATCATCGACAGGGTTTTACGAGCAGTACTTC

J: TRBJ1-6
size: -
D: TRBD1
V: TRBV5-1
CDR3: CASSLADRPSPLHF
DNA: TGCGCCAGCAGCTTGGCGGACAGGCCCTCGCCCCTCCACTTT

J: TRBJ1-1
size: -
D: TRBD1
V: TRBV25-1
CDR3: CASRVGDRENTEAFF
DNA: TGTGCCAGCAGGGTAGGAGACAGGGAGAACACTGAAGCTTTCTTT

J: TRBJ2-3
size: -
D: TRBD1
V: TRBV4-1
CDR3: CASSQEPDGQGITDTQYF
DNA: TGCGCCAGCAGCCAAGAGCCGGATGGACAGGGAATTACAGATACGCAGTATTTT

J: TRBJ1-4
size: -
D: TRBD1
V: TRBV29-1
CDR3: CSVESGGRGKLFF
DNA: TGCAGCGTTGAATCAGGGGGAAGAGGAAAACTGTTTTTT

J: TRBJ1-5
size: -
D: -
V: TRBV19
CDR3: CASSPTSQGNNQPQHF
DNA: TGTGCCAGTAGTCCAACTTCGCAGGGCAACAATCAGCCCCAGCATTTT